The 20 T cell receptor beta chains given below trace back to one sample, sequenced in a study of control samples from healthy donors and cancer patients. Repertoires were generated with immunoSEQ multiplex PCR, while TCRdb's copy carries only in-frame clones and drops some. The sample has 70,000 to 75,000 clones, roughly 84% seen once. Source material: blood. All receptors come from a woman aged 45-60 years in good health.

The CDR3 reads CASSQDVGGGSEQYF. The CDR3 DNA sequence: TGCGCCAGCAGCCAAGATGTGGGAGGGGGCAGCGAGCAGTACTTC. V usage is TRBV4-1 and J usage is TRBJ2-7; D may be TRBD1 or TRBD2 (7 bases each). The germline V gene has CDR1 MGHRA and CDR2 YSYEKL. V dropped 0 bases and J dropped 6 bases, with 15 bases sitting between them. The CDR3 is 15 amino acids.

The V and J genes are TRBV4-1 and TRBJ1-5, with TRBD1 as a possible D gene (6 bases). The V end was cut by 1 base, the J end by 0 bases, with 7 bases between. The CDR3 consists of 15 residues. Germline values: CDR1 MGHRA, CDR2 YSYEKL. CDR3 sequence (DNA): TGCGCCAGCAGCCAAGCGGGGGCTAGCAATCAGCCCCAGCATTTT. Translated, it gives CASSQAGASNQPQHF.

The sample holds one count of this clone. The chain combines TRBV15 with TRBJ2-1, with TRBD2 as a possible D gene (7 bases). This CDR3 is built from 15 residues. The germline gives CDR1 LNHNV, CDR2 YYDKDF (reference sequence). Trimming pared 0 bases from V and 7 bases from J, leaving 13 bases between. This CDR3 reads CATSRDWEGGNEQFF. The CDR3 DNA is TGTGCCACCAGCAGAGATTGGGAGGGGGGAAATGAGCAGTTCTTC.

This chain connects TRBV28 to TRBJ1-3; 8 nucleotides line up with TRBD1. The CDR3 covers 14 residues. Per germline, CDR1 MDHEN and CDR2 SYDVKM. J was trimmed by 4 bases and V by 6 bases; bases with no gene match: 5. CDR3 residues: CASSPGQGGNTIYF. CDR3 bases: TGTGCCAGCAGCCCTGGACAGGGAGGAAACACCATATATTTT.

V gene TRBV19 combines with J gene TRBJ2-3; D not resolved. Looked up from germline, CDR1 is LNHDA and CDR2 is SQIVND (reference sequence). V was clipped by 5 bases and J by 3 bases, with 3 bases between them. CDR3 length equals 11 residues. CDR3 DNA sequence: TGTGCCAGTAGTGCGACAGATACGCAGTATTTT. It encodes CASSATDTQYF.

The chain recombines TRBV28 with TRBJ2-5, with D perhaps matching TRBD2 (5 bases). V was clipped by 1 base and J by 3 bases, with 6 bases between them. From germline, CDR1 is MDHEN and CDR2 SYDVKM. CDR3 size: 13 residues. CDR3 region: CASSLFGEETQYF. The CDR3 coding sequence is TGTGCCAGCAGTTTATTCGGGGAAGAGACCCAGTACTTC.

This clone was detected once. The V call is TRBV10-3, the J call TRBJ1-5; D perhaps matches TRBD1 (6 bases). CDR1 and CDR2 (germline): ENHRY, SYGVKD. The CDR3 extends over 16 amino acids. Trimming removed 0 bases at V and 3 bases at J, with 12 bases between. The CDR3 DNA is TGTGCCATCAGTGAGTCAGGGGGGGGAAACAATCAGCCCCAGCATTTT. Protein product: CAISESGGGNNQPQHF.

The rearrangement uses TRBV4-1 and TRBJ2-7; TRBD2 might be the D (6 bases). The V gene lost 0 bases and the J gene lost 1 base, with 19 bases spanning the gap. Germline loops: CDR1 MGHRA, CDR2 YSYEKL. This CDR3 region has 18 residues. Here the CDR3 DNA reads TGCGCCAGCAGCCAAGATAGTGGGGCTAGCGCCCCGTCCTACGAGCAGTACTTC. Encoded protein: CASSQDSGASAPSYEQYF.

The chain employs TRBV7-3 and TRBJ2-5, with no clear D. The germline CDR1 and CDR2 sequences are SGHTA and FQGTGA. The CDR3 is 14 amino acids. The ends were cut back, 0 bases at V and 5 bases at J, with 10 bases in the middle. The CDR3 nucleotides are TGTGCCAGCAGCTTAACAGGGTCGCTCGAGACCCAGTACTTC. Its translation is CASSLTGSLETQYF.

This clone was found once. The chain joins TRBV6-2 or TRBV6-3 to TRBJ1-2; 7 bases match TRBD1. Trimming took 5 bases from V and 4 from J; bases not matched to a gene: 10. Germline CDR1 MNHEY, CDR2 SVGEGT. The CDR3 spans 15 residues. This chain's CDR3 is CASSPQTGPVYGYTF. Here the CDR3 DNA reads TGTGCCAGCAGTCCCCAGACAGGGCCCGTCTATGGCTACACCTTC.

The V and J genes are TRBV12-3 or TRBV12-4 and TRBJ1-4; TRBD1 matches at 7 bases. V shed 6 bases, J shed 5 bases, and the junction held 3 bases outside the gene matches. The CDR3 extends over 13 amino acids. The chain's CDR3 is CASRGQLNEKLFF. The CDR3 region has the DNA TGTGCCAGCAGGGGACAGCTAAATGAAAAACTGTTTTTT.

The chain uses TRBV6-5 and TRBJ2-3; D is tentatively TRBD1 or TRBD2 (6 bases each). The CDR3 loop spans 15 amino acids. Germline V lookup: CDR1 MNHEY, CDR2 SVGAGI. V was trimmed by 7 bases and J by 3 bases, leaving 17 bases between them. The CDR3 coding sequence is TGTGCCAGCATCCCTACGGGGGCGCGAACAGATACGCAGTATTTT. Protein: CASIPTGARTDTQYF.

V and J are TRBV29-1 and TRBJ1-1; TRBD1 agrees at 8 bases. The trim removed 3 bases at V and 7 bases at J, leaving 4 bases unmatched. Germline V gene data show CDR1 as SQVTM and CDR2 as ANQGSEA. This CDR3 region has 12 residues. The CDR3 bases are TGCAGCGTTGATGGACAGGGCGTTGAAGCTTTCTTT. Encoded protein: CSVDGQGVEAFF.

V and J are TRBV14 and TRBJ2-5, with 7 bases aligning to TRBD2. The germline gives CDR1 SGHDN, CDR2 FVKESK. CDR3 length equals 16 residues. The V segment lost 1 base and the J segment 5 bases; nucleotides outside the gene matches: 10. In DNA form, the CDR3 reads TGTGCCAGCAGCCAAGCCCGACTAGCCTCCGAGGAGACCCAGTACTTC. It specifies CASSQARLASEETQYF. The complete variable domain, with remaining parts taken from reference TRBV14 and TRBJ2-5, reads EAGVTQFPSHSVIEKGQTVTLRCDPISGHDNLYWYRRVMGKEIKFLLHFVKESKQDESGMPNNRFLAERTGGTYSTLKVQPAELEDSGVYFCASSQARLASEETQYFGPGTRLLVL.

The chain recombines TRBV7-2 with TRBJ2-1; maybe TRBD2 (5 bases). CDR3 length: 15 residues. Germline CDR1 SGHTA, CDR2 FQGNSA. Trimming removed 3 bases from V and 0 bases from J, with 9 bases in between. This CDR3 is CASSFGISSYNEQFF. The CDR3 nucleotides are TGTGCCAGCAGCTTCGGGATAAGCTCCTACAATGAGCAGTTCTTC. Together with reference TRBV7-2 and TRBJ2-1, the CDR3 gives the full variable domain: GAGVSQSPSNKVTEKGKDVELRCDPISGHTALYWYRQSLGQGLEFLIYFQGNSAPDKSGLPSDRFSAERTGGSVSTLTIQRTQQEDSAVYLCASSFGISSYNEQFFGPGTRLTVL.

J is TRBJ2-7 and V is TRBV7-9; tentative D call: TRBD2 (6 bases). Trimming pared 7 bases from V and 0 bases from J, leaving 16 bases between. The germline V gene encodes CDR1 SEHNR and CDR2 FQNEAQ (reference sequence). CDR3 length: 15 residues. The CDR3 region is CASTQRTGDSYEQYF. The CDR3 DNA follows: TGTGCCAGCACCCAGAGGACGGGGGACTCCTACGAGCAGTACTTC.

The chain is built from TRBV28 and TRBJ1-1; D call uncertain. Trimming pared 8 bases from V and 1 base from J, leaving 11 bases between. This CDR3 comprises 13 residues. Per the germline V gene, CDR1 is MDHEN and CDR2 is SYDVKM. The DNA for the CDR3 is TGTGCCAGCCTAAATGACGGGAACACTGAAGCTTTCTTT. Amino acid sequence: CASLNDGNTEAFF.

This clone occurred once. The J gene is TRBJ1-2, the V gene TRBV18; tentatively, D is TRBD1 (6 bases). The CDR3 is 18 amino acids. V was trimmed by 3 bases and J by 1 base, leaving 21 bases between them. Germline V gives CDR1 KGHSH, CDR2 LQKENI. The CDR3, as DNA: TGTGCCAGCTCACCGCGCCAGATGATCGGGGGCCTTAACTATGGCTACACCTTC. It translates to CASSPRQMIGGLNYGYTF.

The chain has TRBV7-2 and TRBJ2-3, with D perhaps matching TRBD1 (5 bases). V was clipped by 1 base and J by 1 base, with 12 bases between them. This CDR3 has 16 residues. CDR1 is SGHTA, CDR2 FQGNSA, per germline. The CDR3 DNA follows: TGTGCCAGCAGCTTAGGGGGCTCGATGCGCACAGATACGCAGTATTTT. This codes for CASSLGGSMRTDTQYF.

This clone showed up just once. The gene calls are TRBV28 and TRBJ2-3; D is possibly TRBD2 (5 bases). The CDR3 length is 12 residues. Germline V lookup: CDR1 MDHEN, CDR2 SYDVKM. Trimming took off 6 bases at V and 4 bases at J, with 8 bases between the two ends. The CDR3 loop is CASRLGPDTQYF. CDR3 bases: TGTGCCAGCAGACTAGGGCCAGATACGCAGTATTTT.